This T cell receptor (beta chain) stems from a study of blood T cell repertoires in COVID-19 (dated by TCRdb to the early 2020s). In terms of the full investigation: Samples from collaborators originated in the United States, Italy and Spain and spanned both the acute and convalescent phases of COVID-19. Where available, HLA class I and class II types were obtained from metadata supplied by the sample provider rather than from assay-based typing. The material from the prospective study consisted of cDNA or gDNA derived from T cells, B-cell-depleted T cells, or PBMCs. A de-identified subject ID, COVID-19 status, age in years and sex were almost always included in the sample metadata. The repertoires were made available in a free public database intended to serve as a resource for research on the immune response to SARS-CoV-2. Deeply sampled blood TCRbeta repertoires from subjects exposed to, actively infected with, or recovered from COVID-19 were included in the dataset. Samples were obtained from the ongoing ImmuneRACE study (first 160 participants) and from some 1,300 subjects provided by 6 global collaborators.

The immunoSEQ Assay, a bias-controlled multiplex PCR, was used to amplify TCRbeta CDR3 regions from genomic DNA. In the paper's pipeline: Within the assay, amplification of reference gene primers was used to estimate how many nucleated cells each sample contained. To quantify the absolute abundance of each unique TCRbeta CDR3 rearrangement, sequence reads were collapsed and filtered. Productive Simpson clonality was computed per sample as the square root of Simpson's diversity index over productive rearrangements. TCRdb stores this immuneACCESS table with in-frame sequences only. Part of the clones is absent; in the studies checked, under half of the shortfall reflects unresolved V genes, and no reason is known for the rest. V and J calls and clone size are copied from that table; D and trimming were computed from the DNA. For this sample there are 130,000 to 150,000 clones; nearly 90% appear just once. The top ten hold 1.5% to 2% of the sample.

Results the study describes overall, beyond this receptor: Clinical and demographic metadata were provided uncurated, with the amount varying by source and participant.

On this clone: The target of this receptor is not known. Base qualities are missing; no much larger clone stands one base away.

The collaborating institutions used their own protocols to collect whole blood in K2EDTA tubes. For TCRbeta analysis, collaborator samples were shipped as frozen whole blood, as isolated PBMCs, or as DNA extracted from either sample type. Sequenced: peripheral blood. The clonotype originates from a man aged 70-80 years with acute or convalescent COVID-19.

Here is the DNA: TGTGCCAGCAGTTACGACAGGGCGAACACTGAAGCTTTCTTT. Its coded protein is CASSYDRANTEAFF. The chain is made from TRBV6-5 and TRBJ1-1, with TRBD1 matching 7 junction bases. The CDR3 runs 14 amino acids, cysteine and phenylalanine included. Only the CDR3 part of the read is kept: 42 bases, read in frame from the first base. After removal of 2 bases from V and 1 base from J, the junction retains 1 base not matched to a gene. CDR1 MNHEY and CDR2 SVGAGI are derived from the germline V gene.